This T cell receptor (beta chain) was found in a study of T cell responses to AZD1222 COVID-19 vaccine. This table comes from immunoSEQ multiplex PCR, and its TCRdb copy is limited to in-frame clones, with some not included. This table has 110,000 to 150,000 clones, 80% to 95% appearing once. Findings and limits, study-wide: White British people made up most donors, females outnumbered males, and clonal diversity was possibly underestimated.

On this clone: Its antigen is still unknown.

J lost 6 bases, V lost 11 bases, and 10 bases had no gene match. This CDR3 region has 14 residues. The germline V gene encodes CDR1 LNHDA and CDR2 SQIVND (reference sequence). The V gene is TRBV19, the J gene TRBJ1-2; 12 bases agree with TRBD1. The receptor's source is an adult in good health. The specimen comprised peripheral blood, sampled on day 0 of AZD1222 vaccination. CDR3 coding DNA: TGTGCCTCCCGGGACAGGGGGCGCGGAAATGGCTACACCTTC. Amino acid sequence: CASRDRGRGNGYTF.